Below are 5 T cell receptor beta chains sequenced from a single sample in a study of T cells in Graves' hyperthyroidism and ophthalmopathy. RNA transcripts served as the template for amplifying TCR beta CDR3 regions. Initially, a first-round RT-PCR of the TCR CDR3 employed the HTBI primer set. TCRdb re-analysed the multiplex PCR reads in MiXCR, keeping a single row per CDR3 protein. The data hold about 770,000 distinct CDR3 sequences, with around 20% observed a single time. Sequenced sample: blood. The receptor set was obtained from a woman in her fifties or sixties with Graves' hyperthyroidism that later progressed to Graves' ophthalmopathy.

This clonotype turned up a few times. The chain joins TRBV20-1 to TRBJ2-7, with D possibly TRBD2 on 6 matching bases. Germline CDR1 reads DFQATT; CDR2 reads SNEGSKA (reference sequence). The CDR3 runs 12 residues. V lost 6 bases, J lost 3 bases, and 12 bases lay in between. In DNA, the CDR3 is TGCAGTGCCCGGGGAGGACACTACGAGCAGTACTTC. Residues: CSARGGHYEQYF.

J is TRBJ1-5 and V is TRBV4-1; 7 positions match TRBD1. The CDR3 consists of 14 residues. The germline V gene encodes CDR1 MGHRA and CDR2 YSYEKL. V trimming: 2 bases; J trimming: 5 bases; junction bases outside the gene matches: 3. CDR3: CASSQTGEYQPQHF. The CDR3 nucleotides read TGCGCCAGCAGCCAAACAGGGGAGTATCAGCCCCAGCATTTT.

The rearrangement links TRBV5-6 to TRBJ2-7; D ambiguous. The CDR3 length is 11 residues. Trimming took 4 bases from V and 7 from J, leaving 9 bases between them. The germline gives CDR1 SGHDT, CDR2 YYEEEE. CDR3 in amino acids: CASSVGPEQYF. DNA for the CDR3: TGTGCCAGCAGCGTAGGCCCGGAGCAGTACTTC.

The chain has TRBV30 and TRBJ2-2, with D uncertain. V lost 2 bases, J lost 7 bases, and 11 bases lay in between. Per germline, CDR1 GTSNPN and CDR2 SVGIG (reference sequence). CDR3 length equals 13 residues. The DNA for the CDR3 is TGTGCCTGGAGTAAGAGTGATGGCGGGGAGCTGTTTTTT. This sequence encodes CAWSKSDGGELFF.

This clonotype was observed a handful of times. The chain is built from TRBV18 and TRBJ1-6, with D possibly being TRBD1 (6 bases). The V gene's germline CDR1 is KGHSH and CDR2 LQKENI. The CDR3 spans 14 residues. Trimming took 3 bases from V and 7 from J, leaving 10 bases between them. CDR3 protein: CASSPGQINSPLHF. The CDR3 bases are TGTGCCAGCTCACCTGGACAGATCAATTCACCCCTCCACTTT.